The text below deals with one TCR beta chain. Its target is not known. Sample time point: newly diagnosed, previously untreated cHL patient sample. Researchers report purifying CD4+ T cells from thawed PBMCs by magnetic negative selection. PBMCs from untreated, newly diagnosed classical Hodgkin lymphoma were comparison samples. This CDR3 has 15 amino acids. The germline gives CDR1 MNHEY, CDR2 SVGAGI. Trimming took 6 bases from V and 4 from J; bases not matched to a gene: 10. The table came from immunoSEQ multiplex PCR; TCRdb's copy has only in-frame clones and leaves some out. This sample yields 25,000 to 35,000 clones, of which 88% are seen a single time; 1% to 1.5% belongs to the top ten. This entry belongs to a study of PD-1 blockade in classical Hodgkin lymphoma. Points from the study as a whole: Reports indicated that newly diagnosed patients had lower baseline TCR diversity than healthy donors did. What caused the repertoire differences, perhaps disease activity or prior therapy, remains undefined.

The chain has TRBV6-5 and TRBJ1-2; the match to TRBD1 covers 8 bases. The source material was CD4+ T cells from blood. This receptor was obtained from a human donor with classical Hodgkin lymphoma. Here the CDR3 DNA reads TGTGCCAGCAGAGGCGCAGGGGGCTCGGGCTATGGCTACACCTTC. It translates to CASRGAGGSGYGYTF.